These 26 T cell receptor beta chains came from one sample sequenced in a study of post-analysis software for immune sequencing data. Findings of the study overall: The five TRBV segments detected at higher frequency in patients than in controls included TRBV5-6, TRBV5-1 and TRBV20-1.

Tagging with unique molecular identifiers was a feature of the TCR beta cDNA libraries. TCRdb reanalysed the PCR reads using MiXCR and keeps one entry per CDR3 protein. The data hold approximately 630,000 distinct CDR3 sequences, with 55% to 70% observed a single time. These receptors have no known antigen. Sequenced input: blood. These receptors were taken from a girl aged 2 to 9 with multiple sclerosis.

This clonotype was counted a few times. V is TRBV7-2 and J is TRBJ2-7, with D perhaps matching TRBD2 (5 bases). V was cut by 5 bases and J by 2 bases, with 13 bases left in between. This CDR3 has 14 amino acids. The germline V gene encodes CDR1 SGHTA and CDR2 FQGNSA. The CDR3 loop reads CASSPEAAAYEQYF. The CDR3 bases are TGTGCCAGCAGCCCGGAGGCGGCCGCCTACGAGCAGTACTTC.

The chain has TRBV29-1 and TRBJ1-1, with D possibly being TRBD1 (6 bases). Trimming pared 5 bases from V and 7 bases from J, leaving 20 bases between. Germline loops: CDR1 SQVTM, CDR2 ANQGSEA. The CDR3 has 14 amino acids. CDR3 region: CSVTEPTGPVEAFF. The CDR3 DNA is TGCAGCGTTACGGAACCGACAGGTCCCGTTGAAGCTTTCTTT.

V and J are TRBV29-1 and TRBJ1-2; D is unclear. V lost 3 bases and J 3 bases, leaving 11 bases between the germline ends. The CDR3 extends over 13 amino acids. Looked up from germline, CDR1 is SQVTM and CDR2 is ANQGSEA. CDR3 coding DNA: TGCAGCGTTGATTCCCCCTGGGACTATGGCTACACCTTC. This translates into CSVDSPWDYGYTF.

V and J are TRBV6-6 and TRBJ2-3, with 8 nucleotides matching TRBD1. CDR1 and CDR2 from the germline V gene are MNHNY and SVGAGI (reference sequence). Trimming cost V 6 bases and J 6 bases; bases outside gene matches: 11. This CDR3 is 15 amino acids long. CDR3 in amino acids: CASSRRDRGSDTQYF. Here the CDR3 DNA reads TGTGCCAGCAGCCGTCGCGACAGGGGATCGGATACGCAGTATTTT.

This chain uses TRBV11-2 with TRBJ2-1; 10 bases map to TRBD1. Germline assignment: CDR1 SGHAT and CDR2 FQNNGV. V trimming: 2 bases; J trimming: 8 bases; junction bases outside the gene matches: 6. This CDR3 spans 15 amino acids. CDR3 sequence reads: CASSLSGQGRDEQFF. DNA of the CDR3: TGTGCCAGCAGCTTATCGGGACAGGGGAGAGATGAGCAGTTCTTC.

This clonotype was detected once. The chain has TRBV5-1 and TRBJ1-1, with D possibly being TRBD1 (5 bases). The V end was cut by 3 bases, the J end by 3 bases, with 15 bases between. Germline V CDR1 and CDR2: SGHRS, YFSETQ. The CDR3 is made up of 15 amino acids. CDR3 coding DNA: TGCGCCAGCAGCTACGACTCTGGGGGATACACTGAAGCTTTCTTT. Encoded protein: CASSYDSGGYTEAFF.

This chain connects TRBV4-1 to TRBJ2-3; 14 bases match TRBD2. Per the germline V gene, CDR1 is MGHRA and CDR2 is YSYEKL. The CDR3 runs to 18 residues. V shed 6 bases, J shed 2 bases, and the junction held 10 bases outside the gene matches. The CDR3 loop reads CASSRGTSGRGPTDTQYF. CDR3 bases: TGCGCCAGCAGTAGGGGGACTAGCGGGAGAGGGCCCACAGATACGCAGTATTTT.

In regard to this clonotype: The junction and the germline gene differ at one end; a read error may be behind it. The rearrangement joins TRBV29-1 to TRBJ2-2, with a tentative D call TRBD2 (6 bases). The CDR3 extends over 14 amino acids. Germline values: CDR1 SQVTM, CDR2 ANQGSEA. This chain's CDR3 is CSVASRDRIGELFF. DNA for the CDR3: TGCAGTGTTGCTTCGCGGGATAGAATCGGGGAGCTGTTTTTT.

This clonotype was detected a few times. The V call is TRBV4-1, the J call TRBJ1-2; D gene uncertain. The CDR3 spans 15 residues. Germline V gene sequence: CDR1 MGHRA, CDR2 YSYEKL. Trimming cost V 0 bases and J 3 bases, with 11 bases left between them. CDR3 DNA: TGCGCCAGCAGCCAAGATCAAGGGAAGCACTATGGCTACACCTTC. Its translation: CASSQDQGKHYGYTF.

In its sample, this clonotype was seen a few times. This sequence joins TRBV29-1 and TRBJ2-7; D possibly corresponds to TRBD1 (6 bases). Trimming took 7 bases from V and 2 from J, leaving 15 bases between them. The CDR3 contains 13 residues. Germline assignment: CDR1 SQVTM and CDR2 ANQGSEA. The CDR3 nucleotides are TGCAGCGCAAAGGGGGACGGGACCTACGAGCAGTACTTC. Protein: CSAKGDGTYEQYF.

The gene calls are TRBV7-2 and TRBJ2-3; TRBD2 matches 9 bases. Germline lookup yields CDR1 SGHTA and CDR2 FQGNSA. The CDR3 is 14 amino acids. With V trimmed by 5 bases and J by 7 bases, 7 bases remained unmatched. The CDR3 nucleotides read TGTGCCAGCAGCCCGAGCGGGGGGTCCTATACGCAGTATTTT. This gives the protein CASSPSGGSYTQYF. Variable domain in full (rest from reference TRBV7-2 and TRBJ2-3): GAGVSQSPSNKVTEKGKDVELRCDPISGHTALYWYRQSLGQGLEFLIYFQGNSAPDKSGLPSDRFSAERTGGSVSTLTIQRTQQEDSAVYLCASSPSGGSYTQYFGPGTRLTVL.

The gene calls are TRBV12-5 and TRBJ2-3; 8 bases match TRBD2. Trimming at V came to 9 bases and at J to 2 bases, leaving 7 bases not matched to a gene. From germline, CDR1 is LGHNT and CDR2 FRNRAP. The CDR3 contains 14 residues. CDR3: CASITSGFTDTQYF. The CDR3 nucleotides read TGTGCTAGCATAACTAGCGGATTCACAGATACGCAGTATTTT.

This clonotype was picked up a small number of times. This sequence joins TRBV10-1 and TRBJ2-7; TRBD2 matches at 8 bases. There are 15 residues in the CDR3. After removal of 2 bases from V and 3 bases from J, the junction contained 6 bases not matched to a gene. Looked up from germline, CDR1 is WNHNN and CDR2 is SYGVQD (reference sequence). The CDR3 DNA reads TGCGCCAGCAGTGAGGATCCAGCGGGGGACTACGAGCAGTACTTC. Translating it yields CASSEDPAGDYEQYF.

The gene calls are TRBV7-2 and TRBJ2-7, with 13 bases that match TRBD2. This CDR3 contains 18 residues. The ends lost 5 bases at V and 7 bases at J; junction bases unmatched: 17. Germline loops: CDR1 SGHTA, CDR2 FQGNSA. This CDR3 is CASSAPGLAGSSYNEQYF. CDR3 in DNA: TGTGCCAGCAGCGCACCGGGACTAGCGGGAAGCTCCTACAATGAGCAGTACTTC.

The chain joins TRBV14 to TRBJ2-1; 8 bases align to TRBD1. The CDR3 length is 14 residues. V was clipped by 0 bases and J by 7 bases; unmatched bases: 2. Germline V gene lookup returns CDR1 SGHDN and CDR2 FVKESK. CDR3 coding DNA: TGTGCCAGCAGCCAAGACCAGGGGGCGAATGAGCAGTTCTTC. It specifies CASSQDQGANEQFF.

The V call is TRBV7-2, the J call TRBJ2-3; 13 bases line up with TRBD2. Germline V gene data show CDR1 as SGHTA and CDR2 as FQGNSA. This CDR3 has 18 amino acids. With 1 base clipped from V and 2 bases from J, the junction kept 6 bases outside the gene matches. The CDR3 reads CASSLGGLAGWDTDTQYF. CDR3 DNA sequence: TGTGCCAGCAGCTTAGGGGGACTAGCGGGATGGGACACAGATACGCAGTATTTT.

For the CDR3, the DNA is TGCAGTGCTAGAGATCAGGGGGCGATATCCTACGAGCAGTACTTC. This translates into CSARDQGAISYEQYF. The chain employs TRBV20-1 and TRBJ2-7; TRBD1 matches 8 bases. V was pared by 0 bases and J by 1 base, with 5 bases of the junction left unmatched. This CDR3 is 15 amino acids long. Per the germline V gene, CDR1 is DFQATT and CDR2 is SNEGSKA (reference sequence).

This clonotype showed up just a few times. This chain uses TRBV28 with TRBJ2-7; 7 nucleotides line up with TRBD1. The end of the DNA is better explained by TRBJ2-5, so the J call may be wrong. The CDR3 has 16 residues. Germline V gene sequence: CDR1 MDHEN, CDR2 SYDVKM. This CDR3 is CASSIRQGDGKKTQYF. The CDR3 DNA sequence: TGTGCCAGCAGTATCCGACAGGGAGACGGCAAAAAGACCCAGTACTTC.

This chain links TRBV7-2 with TRBJ2-5; 8 bases are shared with TRBD2. The CDR3 extends over 16 amino acids. V dropped 5 bases and J dropped 5; count of bases not matched to a gene: 13. Looked up from germline, CDR1 is SGHTA and CDR2 is FQGNSA. CDR3 nucleotide sequence: TGTGCCAGCAGCCCCGGCGTTCGGGGGGGGCGCGAGACCCAGTACTTC. It translates to CASSPGVRGGRETQYF. The full variable domain, with the rest looked up from reference TRBV7-2 and TRBJ2-5, is GAGVSQSPSNKVTEKGKDVELRCDPISGHTALYWYRQSLGQGLEFLIYFQGNSAPDKSGLPSDRFSAERTGGSVSTLTIQRTQQEDSAVYLCASSPGVRGGRETQYFGPGTRLLVL.

J is TRBJ2-1 and V is TRBV20-1; TRBD2 aligns across 8 bases. The length of the CDR3 is 15 residues. Germline assignment: CDR1 DFQATT and CDR2 SNEGSKA (reference sequence). V was pared by 5 bases and J by 2 bases, with 8 bases of the junction left unmatched. The CDR3 DNA follows: TGCAGTGCTTTGCCTACGGGAGGGGCCTACAATGAGCAGTTCTTC. This gives the protein CSALPTGGAYNEQFF.

The CDR3 region is CASRSRQGADTGELFF. The CDR3, as DNA: TGTGCCAGCAGAAGTAGACAGGGGGCCGACACCGGGGAGCTGTTTTTT. The rearrangement links TRBV12-3 or TRBV12-4 to TRBJ2-2, with 10 bases identical to TRBD1. V shed 6 bases and J 3 bases; nucleotides not matched to a gene: 7. There are 16 residues in the CDR3.

The genes are TRBV4-1 and TRBJ2-1; 13 bases map to TRBD2. The CDR3 covers 17 residues. Germline values: CDR1 MGHRA, CDR2 YSYEKL. V trimming: 3 bases; J trimming: 5 bases; junction bases outside the gene matches: 7. The CDR3 nucleotides are TGCGCCAGCAGCCATGCATTCGGGACTAGCGGGAACAATGAGCAGTTCTTC. Translation gives CASSHAFGTSGNNEQFF.

This chain links TRBV7-3 with TRBJ2-1; TRBD2 agrees at 7 bases. The CDR3 totals 15 residues. Germline V gene sequence: CDR1 SGHTA, CDR2 FQGTGA. V lost 5 bases and J lost 7; bases outside the gene matches: 11. Here the CDR3 DNA reads TGTGCCAGCAGCACCTCACTCCCGGGACTAAATGAGCAGTTCTTC. It encodes CASSTSLPGLNEQFF. The whole variable domain, filled in from reference TRBV7-3 and TRBJ2-1, reads GAGVSQTPSNKVTEKGKYVELRCDPISGHTALYWYRQSLGQGPEFLIYFQGTGAADDSGLPNDRFFAVRPEGSVSTLKIQRTERGDSAVYLCASSTSLPGLNEQFFGPGTRLTVL.

The chain recombines TRBV2 with TRBJ2-7; no firm D call. TRBJ2-5 matches the DNA end more closely, so the J call is doubtful. CDR1 is SNHLY, CDR2 FYNNEI, per germline. This CDR3 spans 11 amino acids. CDR3 residues: CASTSGETQYF. The CDR3 DNA sequence: TGTGCCAGCACATCGGGAGAGACCCAGTACTTC.

The chain links TRBV12-3 or TRBV12-4 to TRBJ1-1, with 10 bases identical to TRBD1. The CDR3 consists of 17 residues. The V and J ends lost 3 bases and 5 bases, in that order; junction bases with no gene match: 12. The CDR3 here is CASSFVGTGVRETEAFF. The CDR3 bases are TGTGCCAGCAGTTTTGTCGGGACAGGGGTCAGAGAGACTGAAGCTTTCTTT.

This clonotype came up a few times. The chain links TRBV6-5 to TRBJ2-1; TRBD2 matches at 9 bases. CDR1 MNHEY and CDR2 SVGAGI come from the germline V gene. CDR3 length: 14 amino acids. Trimming removed 7 bases from V and 7 bases from J; junction bases left unmatched: 8. The CDR3 nucleotides are TGTGCCAGCACCCTAGCGGGAAATTGGAATGAGCAGTTCTTC. Protein sequence: CASTLAGNWNEQFF.